The clone carrying this T cell receptor (beta chain) was seen many times. This sample is drawn from a study of shared clonotypes between healthy human individuals. The repertoire was sequenced with immunoSEQ multiplex PCR; TCRdb's copy has only in-frame clones and lacks some. The sample yields 850,000 to 1,200,000 clones, 60% to 80% seen once. Per germline, CDR1 SNHLY and CDR2 FYNNEI. V dropped 11 bases and J dropped 4; count of bases not matched to a gene: 17. The CDR3 is 16 residues long. This sequence joins TRBV2 and TRBJ2-3; 8 nucleotides agree with TRBD2. The source of this sequence is a man aged 18-30 years in good health. Material: memory CD4+ T cells sorted from blood. Regarding subset: CD45RA-negative fraction. The CDR3 sequence is CAGHGGSAAGADTQYF. The CDR3 bases are TGTGCCGGTCATGGGGGGAGCGCAGCGGGGGCAGATACGCAGTATTTT.